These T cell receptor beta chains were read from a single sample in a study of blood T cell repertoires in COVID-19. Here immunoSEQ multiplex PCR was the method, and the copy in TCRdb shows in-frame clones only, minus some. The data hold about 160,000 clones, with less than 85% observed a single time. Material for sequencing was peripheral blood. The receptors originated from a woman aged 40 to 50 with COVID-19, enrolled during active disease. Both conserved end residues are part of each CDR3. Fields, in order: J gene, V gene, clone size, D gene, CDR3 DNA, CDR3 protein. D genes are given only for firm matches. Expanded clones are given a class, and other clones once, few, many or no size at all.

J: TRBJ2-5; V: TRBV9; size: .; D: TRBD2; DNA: TGTGCCAGCAGCGTAGCTGCTAGCGGGAGGGCCCGGGAGACCCAGTACTTC; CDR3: CASSVAASGRARETQYF
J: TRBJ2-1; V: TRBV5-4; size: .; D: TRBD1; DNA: TGTGCCAGCAGCTTGGCCGGGGGACAGGGTTCCAATGAGCAGTTCTTC; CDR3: CASSLAGGQGSNEQFF
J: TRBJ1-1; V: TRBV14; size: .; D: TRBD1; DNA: TGTGCCAGCAGCCCACAACAGGGGGGGAACACTGAAGCTTTCTTT; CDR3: CASSPQQGGNTEAFF
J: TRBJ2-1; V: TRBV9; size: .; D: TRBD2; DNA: TGTGCCAGCAGCGTAGTTGCGGGGGGATTGGACAATGAGCAGTTCTTC; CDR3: CASSVVAGGLDNEQFF
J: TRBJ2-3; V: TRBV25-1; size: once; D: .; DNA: TGTGCCACACGGGACAACCGGCGCACAGATACGCAGTATTTT; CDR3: CATRDNRRTDTQYF
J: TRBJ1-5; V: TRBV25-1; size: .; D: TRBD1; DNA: TGTGCCAGCAGTGCCTCAGGGGGCGAACAGCCCCAGCATTTT; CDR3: CASSASGGEQPQHF
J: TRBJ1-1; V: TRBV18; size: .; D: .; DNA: TGTGCCAGCTCACCAGGGGCAAACACTGAAGCTTTCTTT; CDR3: CASSPGANTEAFF
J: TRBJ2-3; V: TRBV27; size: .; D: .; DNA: TGTGCCAGCAGTTTATCGAGGCGGACAGACACAGATACGCAGTATTTT; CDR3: CASSLSRRTDTDTQYF
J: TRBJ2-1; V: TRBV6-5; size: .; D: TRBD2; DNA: TGTGCCAGCAGTTACCGTACTAGCGGGAATGGGAATGAGCAGTTCTTC; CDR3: CASSYRTSGNGNEQFF
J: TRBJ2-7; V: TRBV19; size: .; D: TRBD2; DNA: TGTGCCAGTAGTATAGGAGGGGGACTAGCGGATTACGAGCAGTACTTC; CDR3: CASSIGGGLADYEQYF
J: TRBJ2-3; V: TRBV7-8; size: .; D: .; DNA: TGTGCCAGCAGCTTAGCACTGGCAGATACGCAGTATTTT; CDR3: CASSLALADTQYF
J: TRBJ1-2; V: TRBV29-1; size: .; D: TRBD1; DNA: TGCAGCGTTGGAGGACAGGGCAGAGGCTACACCTTC; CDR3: CSVGGQGRGYTF
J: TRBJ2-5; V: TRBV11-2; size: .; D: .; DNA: TGTGCCAGCAGCTCGACTAGGGACGGCATGGAGACCCAGTACTTC; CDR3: CASSSTRDGMETQYF
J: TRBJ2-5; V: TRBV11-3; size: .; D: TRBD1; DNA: TGTGCCAGCAGCCCCGGGACAGGGAAAATGTACCAAGAGACCCAGTACTTC; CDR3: CASSPGTGKMYQETQYF
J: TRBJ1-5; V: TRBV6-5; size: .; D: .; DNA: TGTGCCAGCAGGCCAGATGCGTCAGGGCAGCCCCAGCATTTT; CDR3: CASRPDASGQPQHF
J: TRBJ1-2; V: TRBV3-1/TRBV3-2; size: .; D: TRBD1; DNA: TGTGCCAGCAGCCCTTGGGGACAGGGGGGAGGCTACACCTTC; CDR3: CASSPWGQGGGYTF
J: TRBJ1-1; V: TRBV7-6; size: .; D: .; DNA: TGTGCCAGCAGCTTATCAGTGAACACTGAAGCTTTCTTT; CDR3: CASSLSVNTEAFF
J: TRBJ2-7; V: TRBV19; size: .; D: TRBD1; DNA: TGTGCCAGTAGTTGCGGGACAGGGGGGTGCGAGCAGTACTTC; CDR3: CASSCGTGGCEQYF
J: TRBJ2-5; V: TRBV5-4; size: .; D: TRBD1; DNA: TGTGCCAGCAGCTGGGACAGGTTTCAAGAGACCCAGTACTTC; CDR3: CASSWDRFQETQYF
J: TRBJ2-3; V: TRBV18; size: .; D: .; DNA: TGTGCCAGCTCACCGAACGGGGGACCCACAGATACGCAGTATTTT; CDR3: CASSPNGGPTDTQYF
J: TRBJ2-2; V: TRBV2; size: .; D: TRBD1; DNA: TGTGCCAGCACGGGACAGGGCACCGGGGAGCTGTTTTTT; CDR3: CASTGQGTGELFF
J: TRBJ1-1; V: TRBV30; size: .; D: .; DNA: TGTGCCTGGAGTAAAGGAGACTCTGGTGAAGCTTTCTTT; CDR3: CAWSKGDSGEAFF
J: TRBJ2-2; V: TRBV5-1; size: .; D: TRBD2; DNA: TGCGCCAGCAGTCAACTAGCGGGAGGCCCCCGGGAGCTGTTTTTT; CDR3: CASSQLAGGPRELFF
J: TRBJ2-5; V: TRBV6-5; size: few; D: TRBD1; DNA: TGTGCCAGCAGTAGGGACAGGTGGGTTCCGGAGACCCAGTACTTC; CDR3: CASSRDRWVPETQYF
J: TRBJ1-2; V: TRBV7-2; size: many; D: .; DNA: TGTGCCAGCAGCTTAGGGACAAACTATGGCTACACCTTC; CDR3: CASSLGTNYGYTF
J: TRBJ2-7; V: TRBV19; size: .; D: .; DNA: TGTGCCAGTAGTACAATGTCAGGGTACGAGCAGTACTTC; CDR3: CASSTMSGYEQYF